Given below is one T cell receptor (beta chain) in context. Its antigen is unknown. The source of the sample is a study of shared clonotypes between healthy human individuals. Study observations and caveats: On the whole, naive subsets had larger estimated richness than memory subsets had.

The CDR3 sequence is 14 residues long. Germline CDR1 MDHEN, CDR2 SYDVKM. J was trimmed by 4 bases and V by 5 bases; bases with no gene match: 7. Sequencing used immunoSEQ multiplex PCR; TCRdb keeps in-frame clones, though not all of them. The sample consists of fewer than 2.5 million clones, 93% of them appearing once. The V call is TRBV28, the J call TRBJ2-5; 7 positions agree with TRBD1. Source material: naive CD4+ T cells from PBMCs. The subset is: CD45RA+ positively selected. This clonotype was obtained from a man younger than 35 in good health. Some clones in this sample may be carry-over from other donors' samples. The CDR3 nucleotides read TGTGCCAGCAGTCCGAAGGGGGCCCGAGAGACCCAGTACTTC. It is translated as CASSPKGARETQYF.